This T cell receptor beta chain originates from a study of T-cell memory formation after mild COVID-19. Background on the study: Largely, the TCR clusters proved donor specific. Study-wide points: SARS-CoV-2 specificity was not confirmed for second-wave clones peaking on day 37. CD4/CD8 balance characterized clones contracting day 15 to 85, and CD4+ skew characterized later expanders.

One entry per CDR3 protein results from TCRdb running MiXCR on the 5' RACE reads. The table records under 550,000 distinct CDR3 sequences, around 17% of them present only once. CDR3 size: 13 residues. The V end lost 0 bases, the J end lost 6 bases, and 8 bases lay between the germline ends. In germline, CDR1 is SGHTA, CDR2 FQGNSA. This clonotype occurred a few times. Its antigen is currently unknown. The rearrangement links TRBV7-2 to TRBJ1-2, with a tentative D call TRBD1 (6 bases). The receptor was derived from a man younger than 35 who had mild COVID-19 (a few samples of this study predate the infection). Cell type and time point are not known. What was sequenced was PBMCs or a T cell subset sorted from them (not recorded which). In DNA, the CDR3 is TGTGCCAGCAGCTTAGCTCACAGGGATGGCTACACCTTC. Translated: CASSLAHRDGYTF.